This section outlines one TCR beta chain sequence together with its context. Its antigen is unknown. Regarding time point: baseline, week 1 (first vaccination visit). Treatment described: pre-vaccination baseline after standard-of-care therapy. Clones were read by immunoSEQ multiplex PCR, and TCRdb kept only the in-frame ones, dropping some. This table holds around 92,000 clones, about 90% found once. The sample belongs to a study of a mutant IDH1 vaccine in newly diagnosed glioma. Notes on the study in general: Among all patients, vaccine-induced immune responses occurred in approximately 93%.

This CDR3 is 17 amino acids long. CDR1 is MDHEN, CDR2 SYDVKM, per germline. Germline trimming cut 2 bases from V and 5 bases from J; bases unmatched to any gene: 5. This receptor was identified in a woman in her 50s with glioma. The rearrangement joins TRBV28 to TRBJ2-2, with TRBD2 identical over 13 bases. The sequenced sample was PBMCs, obtained from a glioma patient treated with radiotherapy, temozolomide or both. In DNA form, the CDR3 reads TGTGCCAGCAGTTTACTATGGACTAGCGGGAGAACCGGGGAGCTGTTTTTT. This encodes CASSLLWTSGRTGELFF.